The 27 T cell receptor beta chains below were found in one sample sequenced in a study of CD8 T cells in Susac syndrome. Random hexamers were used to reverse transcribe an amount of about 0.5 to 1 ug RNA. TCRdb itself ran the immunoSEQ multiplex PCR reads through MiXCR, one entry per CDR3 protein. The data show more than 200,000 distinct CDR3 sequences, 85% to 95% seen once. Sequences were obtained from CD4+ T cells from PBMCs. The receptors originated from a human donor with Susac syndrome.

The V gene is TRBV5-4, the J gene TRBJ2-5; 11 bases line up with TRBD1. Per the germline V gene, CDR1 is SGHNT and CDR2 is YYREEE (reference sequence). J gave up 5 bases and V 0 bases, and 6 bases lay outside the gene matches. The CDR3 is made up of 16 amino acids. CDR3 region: CASSLAWTGGKETQYF. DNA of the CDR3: TGTGCCAGCAGCTTGGCTTGGACAGGGGGCAAGGAGACCCAGTACTTC.

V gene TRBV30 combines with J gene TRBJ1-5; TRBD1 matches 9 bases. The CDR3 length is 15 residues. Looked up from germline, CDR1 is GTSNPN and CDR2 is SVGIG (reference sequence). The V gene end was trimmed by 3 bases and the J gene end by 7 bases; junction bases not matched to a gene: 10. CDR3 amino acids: CAWRPRTGARQPQHF. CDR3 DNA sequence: TGTGCCTGGAGGCCCCGGACAGGGGCGAGACAGCCCCAGCATTTT.

CDR3 amino acids: CASSPRGSNEKLFF. For the CDR3, the DNA is TGTGCCAGCAGCCCCCGCGGTTCAAATGAAAAACTGTTTTTT. The rearrangement links TRBV9 to TRBJ1-4, with D uncertain. This CDR3 has 14 residues. V was clipped by 4 bases and J by 5 bases, with 12 bases between them. Looked up from germline, CDR1 is SGDLS and CDR2 is YYNGEE. The full variable domain, rest sourced from reference TRBV9 and TRBJ1-4, is DSGVTQTPKHLITATGQRVTLRCSPRSGDLSVYWYQQSLDQGLQFLIQYYNGEERAKGNILERFSAQQFPDLHSELNLSSLELGDSALYFCASSPRGSNEKLFFGSGTQLSVL.

The CDR3 nucleotides read TGTGCCAGCAGTTACTCGATCCGGGGTGGGGAGACCCAGTACTTC. It is translated as CASSYSIRGGETQYF. The chain carries TRBV6-6 and TRBJ2-5; tentatively, D is TRBD2 (5 bases). V was trimmed by 0 bases and J by 5 bases, leaving 13 bases between them. The CDR3 contains 15 residues. Per the germline V gene, CDR1 is MNHNY and CDR2 is SVGAGI (reference sequence).

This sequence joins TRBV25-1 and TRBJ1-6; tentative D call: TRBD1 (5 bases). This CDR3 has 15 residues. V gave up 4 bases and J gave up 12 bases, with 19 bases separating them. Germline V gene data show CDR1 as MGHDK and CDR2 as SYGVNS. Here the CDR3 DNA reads TGTGCCAGCAGTGGGCCGACAGCCCCTGGGGAACCCCTCCACTTT. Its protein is CASSGPTAPGEPLHF. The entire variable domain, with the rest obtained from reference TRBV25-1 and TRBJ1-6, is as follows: EADIYQTPRYLVIGTGKKITLECSQTMGHDKMYWYQQDPGMELHLIHYSYGVNSTEKGDLSSESTVSRIRTEHFPLTLESARPSHTSQYLCASSGPTAPGEPLHFGNGTRLTVT.

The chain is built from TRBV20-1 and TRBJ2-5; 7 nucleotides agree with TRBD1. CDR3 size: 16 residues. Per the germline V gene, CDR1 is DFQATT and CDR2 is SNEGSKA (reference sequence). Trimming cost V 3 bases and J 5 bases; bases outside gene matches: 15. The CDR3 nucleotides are TGCAGTGCTAGGGAACCCCTCGACAGGGTAGGGGAGACCCAGTACTTC. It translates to CSAREPLDRVGETQYF.

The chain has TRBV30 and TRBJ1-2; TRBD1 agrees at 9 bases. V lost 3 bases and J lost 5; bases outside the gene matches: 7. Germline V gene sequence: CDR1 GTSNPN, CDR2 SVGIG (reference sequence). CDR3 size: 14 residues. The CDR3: CAWSDRGTGYGYTF. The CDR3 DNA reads TGTGCCTGGAGCGACCGTGGGACAGGGTATGGCTACACCTTC. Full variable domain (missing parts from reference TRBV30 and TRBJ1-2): SQTIHQWPATLVQPVGSPLSLECTVEGTSNPNLYWYRQAAGRGLQLLFYSVGIGQISSEVPQNLSASRPQDRQFILSSKKLLLSDSGFYLCAWSDRGTGYGYTFGSGTRLTVV.

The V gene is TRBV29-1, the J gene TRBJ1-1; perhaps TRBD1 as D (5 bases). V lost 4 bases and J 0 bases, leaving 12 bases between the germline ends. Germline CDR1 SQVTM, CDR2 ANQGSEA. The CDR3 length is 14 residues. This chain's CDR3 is CSVGKRGLNTEAFF. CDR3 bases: TGCAGCGTTGGAAAGAGGGGATTGAACACTGAAGCTTTCTTT.

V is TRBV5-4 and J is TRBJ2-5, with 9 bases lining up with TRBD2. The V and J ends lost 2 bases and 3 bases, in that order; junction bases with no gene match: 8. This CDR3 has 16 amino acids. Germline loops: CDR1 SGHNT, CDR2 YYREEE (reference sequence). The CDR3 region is CASSLKAGGREETQYF. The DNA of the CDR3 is TGTGCCAGCAGCTTAAAAGCGGGGGGCCGGGAAGAGACCCAGTACTTC.

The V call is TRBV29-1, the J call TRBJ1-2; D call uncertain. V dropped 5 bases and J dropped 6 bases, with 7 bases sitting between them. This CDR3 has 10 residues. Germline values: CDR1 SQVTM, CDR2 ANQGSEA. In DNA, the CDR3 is TGCAGCGTTTTTTCAAATGGCTACACCTTC. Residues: CSVFSNGYTF.

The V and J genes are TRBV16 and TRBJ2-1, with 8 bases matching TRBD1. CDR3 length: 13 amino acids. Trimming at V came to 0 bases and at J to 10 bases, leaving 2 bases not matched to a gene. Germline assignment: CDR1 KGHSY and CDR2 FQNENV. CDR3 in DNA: TGTGCCAGCAGCCAATCAGGGGACAGGGAGCAGTTCTTC. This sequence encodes CASSQSGDREQFF.

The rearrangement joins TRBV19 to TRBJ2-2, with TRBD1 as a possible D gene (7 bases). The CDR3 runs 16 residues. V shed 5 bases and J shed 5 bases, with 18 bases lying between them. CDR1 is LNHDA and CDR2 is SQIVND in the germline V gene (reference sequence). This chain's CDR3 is CASSPYRQGGTGELFF. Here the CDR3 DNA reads TGTGCCAGTAGTCCCTACCGACAGGGAGGAACCGGGGAGCTGTTTTTT.

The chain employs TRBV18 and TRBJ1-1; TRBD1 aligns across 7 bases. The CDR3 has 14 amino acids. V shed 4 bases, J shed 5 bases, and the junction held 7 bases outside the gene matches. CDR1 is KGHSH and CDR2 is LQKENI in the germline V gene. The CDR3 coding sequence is TGTGCCAGCTCACTCAATCCGACAGGGACTGAAGCTTTCTTT. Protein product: CASSLNPTGTEAFF.

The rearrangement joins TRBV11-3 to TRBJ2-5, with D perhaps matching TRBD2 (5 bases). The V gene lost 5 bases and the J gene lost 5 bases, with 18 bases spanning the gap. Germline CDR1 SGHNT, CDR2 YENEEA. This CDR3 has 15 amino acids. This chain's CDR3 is CASSPGDGGGETQYF. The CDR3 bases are TGTGCCAGCAGCCCTGGAGACGGAGGTGGGGAGACCCAGTACTTC.

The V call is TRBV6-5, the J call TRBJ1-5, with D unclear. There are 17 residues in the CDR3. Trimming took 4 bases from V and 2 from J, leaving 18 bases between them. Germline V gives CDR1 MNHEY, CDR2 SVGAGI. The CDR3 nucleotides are TGTGCCAGCAGTTTCTTAGGCCAGGACTTGGGCAATCAGCCCCAGCATTTT. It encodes CASSFLGQDLGNQPQHF.

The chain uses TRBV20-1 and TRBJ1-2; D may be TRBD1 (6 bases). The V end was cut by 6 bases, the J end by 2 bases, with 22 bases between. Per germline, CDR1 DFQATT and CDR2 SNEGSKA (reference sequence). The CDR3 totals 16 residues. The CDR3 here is CSAPAGGQTSNYGYTF. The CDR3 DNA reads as TGCAGTGCCCCGGCTGGAGGACAGACCTCAAACTATGGCTACACCTTC.

DNA for the CDR3: TGTGCCAGCACTCGAACAGGACAGGGCTCCGGAAACACCATATATTTT. Translation: CASTRTGQGSGNTIYF. The rearrangement joins TRBV6-1 to TRBJ1-3, with TRBD1 matching over 8 bases. Germline V gives CDR1 MNHNS, CDR2 SASEGT. The CDR3 has 16 amino acids. The junction had 12 bases not matched to a gene; V was cut back by 7 bases and J by 4 bases.

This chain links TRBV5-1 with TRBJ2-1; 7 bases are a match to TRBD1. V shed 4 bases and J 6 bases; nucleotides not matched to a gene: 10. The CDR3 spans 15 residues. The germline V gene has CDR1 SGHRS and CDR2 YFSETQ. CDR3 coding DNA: TGCGCCAGCAGCCAAGGACAGGATCCCGGCAATGAGCAGTTCTTC. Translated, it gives CASSQGQDPGNEQFF.

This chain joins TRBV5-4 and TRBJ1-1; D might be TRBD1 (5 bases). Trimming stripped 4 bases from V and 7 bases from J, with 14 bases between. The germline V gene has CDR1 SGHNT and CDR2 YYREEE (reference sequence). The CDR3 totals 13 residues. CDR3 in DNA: TGTGCCAGCAGCCTGGCGGGACGGCATGAAGCTTTCTTT. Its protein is CASSLAGRHEAFF.

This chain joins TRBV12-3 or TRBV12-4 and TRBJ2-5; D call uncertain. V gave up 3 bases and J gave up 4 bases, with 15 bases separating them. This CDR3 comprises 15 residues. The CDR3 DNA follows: TGTGCCAGCAGTTTCAGTCCCCCCCCGCCAGAGACCCAGTACTTC. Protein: CASSFSPPPPETQYF.

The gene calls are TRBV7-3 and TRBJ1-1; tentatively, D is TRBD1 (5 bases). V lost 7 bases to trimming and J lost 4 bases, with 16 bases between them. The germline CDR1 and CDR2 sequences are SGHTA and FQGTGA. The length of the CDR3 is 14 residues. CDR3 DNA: TGTGCCAGCACCCCATGGGGCGAACCCACTGAAGCTTTCTTT. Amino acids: CASTPWGEPTEAFF.

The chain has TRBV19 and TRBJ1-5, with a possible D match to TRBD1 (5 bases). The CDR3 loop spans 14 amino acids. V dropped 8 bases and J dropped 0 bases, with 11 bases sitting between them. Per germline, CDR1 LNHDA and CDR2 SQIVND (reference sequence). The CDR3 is CASQPGASNQPQHF. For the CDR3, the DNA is TGTGCCAGTCAACCCGGGGCTAGCAATCAGCCCCAGCATTTT. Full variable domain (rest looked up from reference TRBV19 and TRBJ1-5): DGGITQSPKYLFRKEGQNVTLSCEQNLNHDAMYWYRQDPGQGLRLIYYSQIVNDFQKGDIAEGYSVSREKKESFPLTVTSAQKNPTAFYLCASQPGASNQPQHFGDGTRLSIL.

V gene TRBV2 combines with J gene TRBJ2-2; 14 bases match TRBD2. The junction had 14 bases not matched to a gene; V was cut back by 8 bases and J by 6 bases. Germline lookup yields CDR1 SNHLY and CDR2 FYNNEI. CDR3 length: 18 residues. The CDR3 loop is CASDGTSGGQGSAGELFF. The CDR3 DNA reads TGTGCCAGCGACGGGACTAGCGGGGGCCAAGGTAGTGCCGGGGAGCTGTTTTTT.

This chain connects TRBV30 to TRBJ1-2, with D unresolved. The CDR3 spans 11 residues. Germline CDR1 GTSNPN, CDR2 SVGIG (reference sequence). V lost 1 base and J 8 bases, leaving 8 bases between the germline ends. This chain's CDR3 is CAWSDSGGYTF. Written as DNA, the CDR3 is TGTGCCTGGAGTGACAGCGGGGGCTACACCTTC.

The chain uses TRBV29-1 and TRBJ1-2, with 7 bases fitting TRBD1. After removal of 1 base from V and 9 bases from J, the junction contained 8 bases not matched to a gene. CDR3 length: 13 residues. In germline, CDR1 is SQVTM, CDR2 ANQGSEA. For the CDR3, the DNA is TGCAGCGTTGAAGTTACGGGACAGTTAAGCTACACCTTC. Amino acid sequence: CSVEVTGQLSYTF.

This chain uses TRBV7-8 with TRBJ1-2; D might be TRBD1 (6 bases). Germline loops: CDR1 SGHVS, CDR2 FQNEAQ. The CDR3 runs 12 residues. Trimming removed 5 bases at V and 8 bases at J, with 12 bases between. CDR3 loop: CASSQGTDGYTF. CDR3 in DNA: TGTGCCAGCAGCCAGGGGACGGACGGCTACACCTTC.

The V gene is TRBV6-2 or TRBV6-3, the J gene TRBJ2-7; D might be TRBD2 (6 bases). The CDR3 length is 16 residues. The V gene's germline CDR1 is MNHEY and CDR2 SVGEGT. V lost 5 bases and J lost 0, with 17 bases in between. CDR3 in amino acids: CASSPRRGGSSYEQYF. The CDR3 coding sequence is TGTGCCAGCAGTCCCCGGCGGGGAGGAAGCTCCTACGAGCAGTACTTC.